This T cell receptor (beta chain) was captured in a study of blood T cells in healthy people across ages. V shed 2 bases and J shed 2 bases, with 10 bases lying between them. This CDR3 is built from 14 residues. In germline, CDR1 is MNHEY, CDR2 SVGAGI. Those donating, healthy Caucasian individuals from Russia, were aged roughly 6 to 90. For the second PCR, which ran for about 6 to 11 cycles, a sample-barcoded 5' primer and a J-beta primer mix were used. CDR3-containing paired-end reads numbering at least 2.5 million came from each sample. TCRdb reprocessed the 5' RACE reads with MiXCR, giving one entry per CDR3 protein. The sample lists fewer than 1,000,000 distinct CDR3 sequences; about 46% were seen once.

This TCR was sampled from a man older than 75 in good health. The chain recombines TRBV6-5 with TRBJ2-7, with no clear D. The sample was blood. In DNA, the CDR3 is TGTGCCAGCAGTTACCTTAGTTCTCCCTACGAGCAGTACTTC. This codes for CASSYLSSPYEQYF.